This T cell receptor beta chain was documented in a study of preoperative IRX-2 immunotherapy in early breast cancer. CDR3 length: 15 amino acids. CDR1 SGHNT and CDR2 YENEEA come from the germline V gene. J lost 3 bases, V lost 4 bases, and 6 bases had no gene match. Sequencing was performed with immunoSEQ multiplex PCR; in TCRdb, only in-frame clones are kept and a portion is missing. The sample includes about 28,000 clones, 65% to 85% of them seen just once. This clone was seen only a few times. The treatment denotes: preoperative locoregional IRX-2 cytokine immunotherapy. This phase Ib study tested locoregional IRX-2 cytokine immunotherapy given before surgery.

The clonotype was recovered from a human donor with breast cancer. The sample was collected from a patient treated with IRX-2 immunotherapy. The chain uses TRBV11-3 and TRBJ2-3; the match to TRBD1 covers 8 bases. The DNA for the CDR3 is TGTGCCAGCAGCTCGTGGACAGGGAGTACAGATACGCAGTATTTT. Translated, it gives CASSSWTGSTDTQYF.